Sequencing of this T cell receptor (beta chain) was carried out in a study of shared clonotypes between healthy human individuals. About the study: The study used three CD4 naive, three CD4 memory, two CD8 naive and one CD8 memory plate per donor.

The data were produced by immunoSEQ multiplex PCR, yet TCRdb's version contains in-frame clones alone and is incomplete. The data show more than 2,000,000 clones, with around nine tenths seen just once and over 0.12% held by the top ten. Sequenced: naive CD4+ T cells sorted from blood. Documented subset: CD45RA+ positively selected. This sequence was found in a man aged 18 to 29 in good health.

The CDR3 region is CASSPEGPTESNEKLFF. The CDR3 bases are TGTGCCAGCAGCCCCGAAGGGCCGACAGAAAGTAATGAAAAACTGTTTTTT. V usage is TRBV28 and J usage is TRBJ1-4; perhaps TRBD1 as D (5 bases). Per germline, CDR1 MDHEN and CDR2 SYDVKM. Trimming pared 6 bases from V and 4 bases from J, leaving 21 bases between. CDR3 length equals 17 residues.